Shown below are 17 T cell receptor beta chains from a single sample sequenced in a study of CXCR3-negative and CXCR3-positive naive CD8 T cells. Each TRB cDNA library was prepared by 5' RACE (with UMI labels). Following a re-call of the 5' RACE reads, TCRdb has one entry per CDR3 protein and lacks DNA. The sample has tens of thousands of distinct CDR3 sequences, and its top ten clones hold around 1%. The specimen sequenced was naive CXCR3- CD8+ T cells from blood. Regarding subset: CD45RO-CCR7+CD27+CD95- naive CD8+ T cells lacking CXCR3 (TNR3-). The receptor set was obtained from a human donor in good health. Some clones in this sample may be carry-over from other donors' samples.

This CDR3 reads CSVGRLGQGYGYTF. The chain recombines TRBV29-1 with TRBJ1-2; no DNA is available, so the TRBD1 call from TCRdb remains unchecked. CDR3 length equals 14 residues. The germline V gene has CDR1 SQVTM and CDR2 ANQGSEA.

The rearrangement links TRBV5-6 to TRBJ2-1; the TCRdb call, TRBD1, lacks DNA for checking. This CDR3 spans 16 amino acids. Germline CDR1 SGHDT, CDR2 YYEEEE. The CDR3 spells CASSLPPRTLVDEQFF.

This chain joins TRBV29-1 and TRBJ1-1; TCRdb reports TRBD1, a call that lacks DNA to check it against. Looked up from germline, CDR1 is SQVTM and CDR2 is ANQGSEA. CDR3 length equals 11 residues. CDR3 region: CSVSGGERAFF.

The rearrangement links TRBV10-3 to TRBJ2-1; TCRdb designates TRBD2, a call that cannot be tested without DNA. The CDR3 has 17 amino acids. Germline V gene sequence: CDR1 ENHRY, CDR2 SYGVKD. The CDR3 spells CAISKGMTSGAYNEQFF.

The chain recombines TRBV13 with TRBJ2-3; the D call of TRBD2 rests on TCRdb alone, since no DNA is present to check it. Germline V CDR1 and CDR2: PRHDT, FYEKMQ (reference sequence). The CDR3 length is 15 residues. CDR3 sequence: CASSQRASASDTQYF.

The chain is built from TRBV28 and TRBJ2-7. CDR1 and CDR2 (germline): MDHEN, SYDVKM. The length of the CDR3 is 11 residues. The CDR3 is CASSGTYEQYF.

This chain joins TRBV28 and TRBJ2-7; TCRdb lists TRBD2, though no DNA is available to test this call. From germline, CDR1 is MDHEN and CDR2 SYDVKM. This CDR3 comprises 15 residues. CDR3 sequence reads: CASSMRGPFSYEQYF.

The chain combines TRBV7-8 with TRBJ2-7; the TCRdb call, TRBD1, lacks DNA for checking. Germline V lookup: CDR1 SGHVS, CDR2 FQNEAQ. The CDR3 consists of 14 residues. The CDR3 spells CASGRDPFYYEQYF.

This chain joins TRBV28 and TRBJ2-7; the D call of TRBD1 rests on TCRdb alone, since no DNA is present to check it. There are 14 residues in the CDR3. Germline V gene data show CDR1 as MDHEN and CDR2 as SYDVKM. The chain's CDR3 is CASSLGQGDYEQYF.

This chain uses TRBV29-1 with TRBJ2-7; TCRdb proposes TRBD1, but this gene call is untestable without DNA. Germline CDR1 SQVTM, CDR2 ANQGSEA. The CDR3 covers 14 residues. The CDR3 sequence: CSVEGWGSSYEQYF.

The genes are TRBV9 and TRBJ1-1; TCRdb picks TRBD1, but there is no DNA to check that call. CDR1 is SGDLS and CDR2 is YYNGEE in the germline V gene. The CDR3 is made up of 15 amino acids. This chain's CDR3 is CASSALQGAGTEAFF.

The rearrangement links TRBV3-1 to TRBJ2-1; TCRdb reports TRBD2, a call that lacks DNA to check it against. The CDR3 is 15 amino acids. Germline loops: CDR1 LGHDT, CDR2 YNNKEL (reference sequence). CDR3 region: CASSQGTSGLDEQFF.

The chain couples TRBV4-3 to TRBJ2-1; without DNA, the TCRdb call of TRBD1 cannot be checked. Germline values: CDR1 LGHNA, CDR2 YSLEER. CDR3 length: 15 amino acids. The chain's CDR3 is CASSQDRTGYNEQFF.

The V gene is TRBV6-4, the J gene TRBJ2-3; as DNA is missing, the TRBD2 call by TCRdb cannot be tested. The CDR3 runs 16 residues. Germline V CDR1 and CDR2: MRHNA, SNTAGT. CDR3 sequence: CASSDLAGGDTDTQYF.

CDR3 sequence: CSVVFRDGGTGELFF. The chain links TRBV29-1 to TRBJ2-2; TCRdb's D call of TRBD1 is untestable without DNA. This CDR3 region has 15 residues. The germline CDR1 and CDR2 sequences are SQVTM and ANQGSEA.

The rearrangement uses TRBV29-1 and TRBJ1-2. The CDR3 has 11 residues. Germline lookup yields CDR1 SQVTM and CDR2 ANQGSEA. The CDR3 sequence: CSVEEGFGYTF.

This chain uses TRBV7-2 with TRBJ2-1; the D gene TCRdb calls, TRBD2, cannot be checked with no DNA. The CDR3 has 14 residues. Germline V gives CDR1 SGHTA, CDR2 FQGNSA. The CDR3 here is CASSTYSGTHEQFF.